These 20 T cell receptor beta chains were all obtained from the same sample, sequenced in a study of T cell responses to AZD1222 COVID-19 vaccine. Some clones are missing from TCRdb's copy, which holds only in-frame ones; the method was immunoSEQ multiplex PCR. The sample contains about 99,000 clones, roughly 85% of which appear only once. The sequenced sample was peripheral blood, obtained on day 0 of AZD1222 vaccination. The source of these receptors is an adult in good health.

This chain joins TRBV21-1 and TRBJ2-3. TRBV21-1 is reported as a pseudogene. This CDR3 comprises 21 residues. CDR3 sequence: CASSKMKQGTGGPASTDTQYF. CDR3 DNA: TGTGCCAGCAGCAAGATGAAACAGGGGACGGGAGGTCCCGCTAGCACAGATACGCAGTATTTT.

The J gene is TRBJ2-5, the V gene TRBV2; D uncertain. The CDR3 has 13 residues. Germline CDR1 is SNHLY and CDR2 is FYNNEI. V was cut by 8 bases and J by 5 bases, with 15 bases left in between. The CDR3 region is CASRAILGETQYF. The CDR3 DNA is TGTGCCAGCCGAGCAATCCTGGGGGAGACCCAGTACTTC.

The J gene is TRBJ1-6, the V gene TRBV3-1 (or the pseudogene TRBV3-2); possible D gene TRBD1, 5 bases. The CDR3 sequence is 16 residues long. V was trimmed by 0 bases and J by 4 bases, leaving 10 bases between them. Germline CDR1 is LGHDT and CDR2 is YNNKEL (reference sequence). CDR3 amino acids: CASSQDYTGYNSPLHF. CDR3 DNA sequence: TGTGCCAGCAGCCAAGATTACACAGGATATAATTCACCCCTCCACTTT.

The DNA of the CDR3 is TGTGCCTGGAGTAGAATGGGAAGGGCTGGAAACACCATATATTTT. It codes for CAWSRMGRAGNTIYF. The chain joins TRBV30 to TRBJ1-3; D ambiguous. The CDR3 is 15 residues long. In germline, CDR1 is GTSNPN, CDR2 SVGIG (reference sequence). Trimming took 2 bases from V and 2 from J, leaving 13 bases between them. The variable domain in full, with the rest retrieved from reference TRBV30 and TRBJ1-3, is SQTIHQWPATLVQPVGSPLSLECTVEGTSNPNLYWYRQAAGRGLQLLFYSVGIGQISSEVPQNLSASRPQDRQFILSSKKLLLSDSGFYLCAWSRMGRAGNTIYFGEGSWLTVV.

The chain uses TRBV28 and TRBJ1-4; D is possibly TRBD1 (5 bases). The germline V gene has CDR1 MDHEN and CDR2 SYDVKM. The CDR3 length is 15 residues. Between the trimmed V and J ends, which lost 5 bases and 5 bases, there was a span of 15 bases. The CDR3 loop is CASSGSGTGNEKLFF. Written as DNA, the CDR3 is TGTGCCAGCAGTGGGTCCGGGACGGGGAATGAAAAACTGTTTTTT.

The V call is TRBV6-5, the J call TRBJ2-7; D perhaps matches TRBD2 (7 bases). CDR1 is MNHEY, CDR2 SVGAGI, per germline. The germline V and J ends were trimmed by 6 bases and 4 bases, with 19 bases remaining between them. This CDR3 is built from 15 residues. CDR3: CASSWTRGASYEQYF. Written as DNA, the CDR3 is TGTGCCAGCAGCTGGACCCGGGGGGCGTCTTACGAGCAGTACTTC.

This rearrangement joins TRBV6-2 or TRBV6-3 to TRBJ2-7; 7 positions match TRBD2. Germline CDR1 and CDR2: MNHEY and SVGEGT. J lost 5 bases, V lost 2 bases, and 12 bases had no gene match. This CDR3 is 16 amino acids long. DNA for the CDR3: TGTGCCAGCAGTTACAGCCGGACTAGTGGGAGCCACGAGCAGTACGTC. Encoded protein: CASSYSRTSGSHEQYV.

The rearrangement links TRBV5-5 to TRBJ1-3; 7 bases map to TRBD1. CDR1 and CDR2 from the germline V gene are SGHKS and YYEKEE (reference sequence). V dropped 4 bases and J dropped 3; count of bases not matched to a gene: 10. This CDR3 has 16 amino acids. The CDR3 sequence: CASSPSRQGGGNTIYF. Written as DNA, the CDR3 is TGTGCCAGCAGCCCAAGTAGACAGGGTGGTGGAAACACCATATATTTT.

The CDR3 nucleotides read TGTGCCAGCAGCAGGGGCGGGAATTCACCCCTCCACTTT. This encodes CASSRGGNSPLHF. The V gene is TRBV6-4, the J gene TRBJ1-6; D is possibly TRBD1 (6 bases). There are 13 residues in the CDR3. Trimming pared 6 bases from V and 7 bases from J, leaving 10 bases between. Germline CDR1 reads MRHNA; CDR2 reads SNTAGT.

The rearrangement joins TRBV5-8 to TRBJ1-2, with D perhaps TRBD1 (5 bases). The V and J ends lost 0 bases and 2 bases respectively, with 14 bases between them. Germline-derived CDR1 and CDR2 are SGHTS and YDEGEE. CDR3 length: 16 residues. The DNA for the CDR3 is TGTGCCAGCAGCTTGGGGCGTTGGGGGTCGAACTATGGCTACACCTTC. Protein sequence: CASSLGRWGSNYGYTF.

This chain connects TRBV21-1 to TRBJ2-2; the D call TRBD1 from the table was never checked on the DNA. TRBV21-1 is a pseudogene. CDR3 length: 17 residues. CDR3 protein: CASSKGGRGTDTGELFF. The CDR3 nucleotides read TGTGCCAGCAGCAAAGGGGGCAGGGGTACGGACACCGGGGAGCTGTTTTTT.

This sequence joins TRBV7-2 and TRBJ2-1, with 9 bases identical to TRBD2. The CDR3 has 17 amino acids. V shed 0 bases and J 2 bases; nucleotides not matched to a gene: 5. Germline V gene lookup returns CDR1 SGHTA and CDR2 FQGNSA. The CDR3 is CASSLARLAAAYNEQFF. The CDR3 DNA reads TGTGCCAGCAGCTTAGCGAGACTAGCGGCAGCCTACAATGAGCAGTTCTTC.

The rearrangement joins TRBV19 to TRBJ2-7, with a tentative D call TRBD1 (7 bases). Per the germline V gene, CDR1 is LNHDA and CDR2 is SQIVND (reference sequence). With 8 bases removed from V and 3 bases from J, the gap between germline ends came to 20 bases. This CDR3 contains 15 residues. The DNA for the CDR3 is TGTGCCAGTCAGTTTGGCGCGGGACAGTACTACGAGCAGTACTTC. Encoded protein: CASQFGAGQYYEQYF.

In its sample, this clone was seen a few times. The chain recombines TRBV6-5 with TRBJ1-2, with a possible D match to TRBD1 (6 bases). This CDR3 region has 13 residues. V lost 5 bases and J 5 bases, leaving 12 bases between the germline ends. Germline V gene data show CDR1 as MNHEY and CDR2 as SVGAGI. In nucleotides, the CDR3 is TGTGCCAGCAGTCCCCAAGGGGGTTATGGCTACACCTTC. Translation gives CASSPQGGYGYTF.

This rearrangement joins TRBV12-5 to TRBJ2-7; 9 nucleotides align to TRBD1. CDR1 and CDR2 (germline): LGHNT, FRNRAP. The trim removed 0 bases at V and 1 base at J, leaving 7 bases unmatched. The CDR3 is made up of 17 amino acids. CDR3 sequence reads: CASGLVLGQGKSYEQYF. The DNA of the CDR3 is TGTGCTAGTGGTTTGGTTTTGGGACAGGGAAAATCCTACGAGCAGTACTTC.

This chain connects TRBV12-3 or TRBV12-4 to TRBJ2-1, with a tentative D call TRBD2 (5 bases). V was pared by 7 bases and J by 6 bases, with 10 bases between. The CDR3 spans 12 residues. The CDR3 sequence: CASNMAGNEQFF. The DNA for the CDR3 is TGTGCCAGCAACATGGCGGGCAATGAGCAGTTCTTC.

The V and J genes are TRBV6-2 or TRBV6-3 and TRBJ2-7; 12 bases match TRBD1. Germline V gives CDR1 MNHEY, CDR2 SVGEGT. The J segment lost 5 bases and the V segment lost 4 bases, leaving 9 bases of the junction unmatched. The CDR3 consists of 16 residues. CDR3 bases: TGTGCCAGCAGTTGGGGGACAGGGGGCGTGAGGCACGAGCAGTACGTC. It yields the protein CASSWGTGGVRHEQYV.

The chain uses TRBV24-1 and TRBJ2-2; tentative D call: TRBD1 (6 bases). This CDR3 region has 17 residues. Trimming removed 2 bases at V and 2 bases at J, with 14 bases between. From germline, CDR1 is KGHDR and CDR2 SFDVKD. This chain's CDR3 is CATSDWTVTQNTGELFF. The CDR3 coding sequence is TGTGCCACCAGTGATTGGACAGTGACCCAAAACACCGGGGAGCTGTTTTTT.

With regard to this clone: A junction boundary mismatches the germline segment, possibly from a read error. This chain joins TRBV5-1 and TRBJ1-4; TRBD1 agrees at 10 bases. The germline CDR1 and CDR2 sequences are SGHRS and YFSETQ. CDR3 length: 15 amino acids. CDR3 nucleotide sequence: TGTGCCAGCAGCTTAAGTGGGACAGGGGTTGAAAAACTGTTTTTT. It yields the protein CASSLSGTGVEKLFF.

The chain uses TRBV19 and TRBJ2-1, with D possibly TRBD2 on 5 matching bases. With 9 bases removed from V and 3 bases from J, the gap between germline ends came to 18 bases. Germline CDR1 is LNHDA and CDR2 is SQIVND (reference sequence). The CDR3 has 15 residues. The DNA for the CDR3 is TGTGCCAGCCAGTCCCCCGAGGGCTTCTACAATGAGCAGTTCTTC. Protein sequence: CASQSPEGFYNEQFF.